The 26 T cell receptor beta chains below were found in one sample sequenced in a study of blood T cells in healthy people across ages. A second PCR, run for about 6 to 11 cycles, used a sample-barcoded 5' primer plus a J-beta primer mix. TCRdb fed the 5' RACE reads into MiXCR, producing one record per CDR3 protein. The sample shows about 1 million distinct CDR3 sequences, 40% to 45% of them seen only once. Sequenced sample: blood. These receptors were taken from a woman aged 60-70 years in good health.

V is TRBV18 and J is TRBJ1-1; no definite D call. Germline-derived CDR1 and CDR2 are KGHSH and LQKENI. Trimming left V 3 bases short and J 5 bases short, with 10 bases between. The CDR3 spans 13 residues. CDR3 residues: CASSPSPKTEAFF. The CDR3 nucleotides read TGTGCCAGCTCACCCTCACCAAAAACTGAAGCTTTCTTT.

This chain connects TRBV20-1 to TRBJ2-7; no definite D call. The ends were cut back, 3 bases at V and 0 bases at J, with 12 bases in the middle. This CDR3 comprises 14 residues. Germline CDR1 is DFQATT and CDR2 is SNEGSKA (reference sequence). CDR3 in amino acids: CSASSTRSSYEQYF. The CDR3 DNA follows: TGCAGTGCTAGCAGCACTCGAAGCTCCTACGAGCAGTACTTC.

Written as DNA, the CDR3 is TGTGCCAGCAGCCAGGAAGGGGCCAACCTCTACGAGCAGTACTTC. This sequence encodes CASSQEGANLYEQYF. This chain connects TRBV27 to TRBJ2-7; a possible D gene is TRBD1 (5 bases). CDR1 is MNHEY and CDR2 is SMNVEV in the germline V gene (reference sequence). The CDR3 sequence is 15 residues long. V was cut by 6 bases and J by 3 bases, with 18 bases left in between.

This rearrangement joins TRBV4-1 to TRBJ2-3; maybe TRBD2 (6 bases). Trimming took off 0 bases at V and 5 bases at J, with 9 bases between the two ends. CDR1 and CDR2 from the germline V gene are MGHRA and YSYEKL. The CDR3 has 14 residues. CDR3 bases: TGCGCCAGCAGCCAAGATCCGGGACTAGATACGCAGTATTTT. Protein: CASSQDPGLDTQYF.

Ten or more counts support this clonotype. The chain has TRBV27 and TRBJ1-5; 7 nucleotides agree with TRBD1. The germline CDR1 and CDR2 sequences are MNHEY and SMNVEV (reference sequence). The CDR3 totals 14 residues. With V trimmed by 5 bases and J by 4 bases, 5 bases remained unmatched. The CDR3 DNA follows: TGTGCCAGCAGTACCGGGACAGTGAATCAGCCCCAGCATTTT. It translates to CASSTGTVNQPQHF.

This clonotype has a handful of counts. This chain links TRBV1 with TRBJ1-2. TRBV1 constitutes a pseudogene. The length of the CDR3 is 13 residues. The CDR3 reads CTSSQRALYGYTF. The CDR3 nucleotides read TGCACCAGCAGCCAACGGGCCCTTTATGGCTACACCTTC.

The chain carries TRBV7-3 and TRBJ2-2; D ambiguous. CDR1 and CDR2 from the germline V gene are SGHTA and FQGTGA. This CDR3 comprises 14 residues. The V and J ends lost 1 base and 4 bases respectively, with 7 bases between them. CDR3 residues: CASSLKAGTGELFF. The CDR3, as DNA: TGTGCCAGCAGCTTAAAGGCCGGCACCGGGGAGCTGTTTTTT.

This clonotype was found a few times. This chain links TRBV7-6 with TRBJ2-3; D could derive from TRBD1 or TRBD2 (5 bases each). Trimming shortened V by 7 bases and J by 0 bases, and 14 bases separated the two germline ends. CDR3 length: 15 residues. Germline V gene data show CDR1 as SGHVS and CDR2 as FNYEAQ. The CDR3 protein is CASTQRWGSTDTQYF. The DNA of the CDR3 is TGTGCCAGCACCCAGCGATGGGGGAGCACAGATACGCAGTATTTT.

This clonotype was seen a few times. This chain uses TRBV27 with TRBJ2-7; D is unresolved. Germline assignment: CDR1 MNHEY and CDR2 SMNVEV (reference sequence). The V end was cut by 5 bases, the J end by 5 bases, with 10 bases between. The CDR3 extends over 12 amino acids. CDR3 nucleotide sequence: TGTGCCAGCAGTCCGCGGCATCACGAGCAGTACTTC. Its translation is CASSPRHHEQYF.

The sample holds a few counts of this clonotype. V is TRBV10-2 and J is TRBJ2-3; D uncertain. The CDR3 spans 15 residues. The V gene lost 8 bases and the J gene lost 4 bases, with 19 bases spanning the gap. The germline gives CDR1 WSHSY, CDR2 SAAADI. The CDR3, as DNA: TGCGCCAGCCGAAGGACCGCTGAATTTTCAGATACGCAGTATTTT. It is translated as CASRRTAEFSDTQYF.

This clonotype was detected only a few times. The chain couples TRBV30 to TRBJ2-4; possible D gene TRBD2, 6 bases. The length of the CDR3 is 12 residues. Germline CDR1 is GTSNPN and CDR2 is SVGIG (reference sequence). Trimming stripped 5 bases from V and 13 bases from J, with 18 bases between. This chain's CDR3 is CAWGPGLIEQYF. CDR3 nucleotides: TGTGCCTGGGGGCCGGGACTTATTGAGCAGTACTTC.

This clonotype occurred many times. The chain has TRBV29-1 and TRBJ2-1; D may be TRBD2 (5 bases). Germline CDR1 is SQVTM and CDR2 is ANQGSEA. The V end was cut by 3 bases, the J end by 6 bases, with 9 bases between. The CDR3 runs to 12 residues. The CDR3 loop reads CSVDSRGNEQFF. CDR3 nucleotide sequence: TGCAGCGTTGACTCCCGGGGCAATGAGCAGTTCTTC.

This chain connects TRBV9 to TRBJ2-3; TRBD2 might be the D (5 bases). Germline V lookup: CDR1 SGDLS, CDR2 YYNGEE. Trimming removed 1 base at V and 3 bases at J, with 12 bases between. The CDR3 loop spans 15 amino acids. CDR3 sequence: CASSVLAWETDTQYF. The CDR3 DNA sequence: TGTGCCAGCAGCGTACTAGCTTGGGAAACAGATACGCAGTATTTT.

The rearrangement joins TRBV21-1 to TRBJ2-3; TRBD1, the D gene given by the table, was not confirmed from the DNA. TRBV21-1 is labeled a pseudogene. The CDR3 has 13 residues. The CDR3 is CEGGRHPTDTQYF. The CDR3 bases are TGTGAAGGGGGACGGCACCCTACAGATACGCAGTATTTT.

The rearrangement links TRBV24-1 to TRBJ2-4; D is ambiguous. V dropped 2 bases and J dropped 8 bases, with 3 bases sitting between them. The CDR3 contains 11 residues. Germline V CDR1 and CDR2: KGHDR, SFDVKD. The CDR3 loop reads CATSDWDIQYF. Written as DNA, the CDR3 is TGTGCCACCAGTGATTGGGACATTCAGTACTTC.

J is TRBJ2-5 and V is TRBV20-1; 11 bases are a match to TRBD2. Germline values: CDR1 DFQATT, CDR2 SNEGSKA (reference sequence). The CDR3 sequence is 17 residues long. V gave up 7 bases and J gave up 11 bases; unmatched junction bases: 24. The CDR3 sequence is CSGRSGRASRSYNEQYF. The CDR3 region has the DNA TGCAGTGGCCGTAGCGGGAGGGCCAGCCGGTCCTACAATGAGCAGTACTTC.

As concerns this clonotype: A much bigger clone sits one base away, suggesting this may be a read error. This chain uses TRBV25-1 with TRBJ2-1; possibly TRBD1 for D (5 bases). The DNA matches TRBJ2-7 better at its end, which makes the J call doubtful. The CDR3 spans 15 residues. Germline loops: CDR1 MGHDK, CDR2 SYGVNS. The CDR3 loop reads CASSDPDIHYNEQYF. For the CDR3, the DNA is TGTGCCAGCAGTGATCCGGACATACACTACAATGAGCAGTACTTC.

This chain joins TRBV7-2 and TRBJ2-5; 10 bases are a match to TRBD1. The CDR3 is 15 residues long. Germline V gives CDR1 SGHTA, CDR2 FQGNSA. Trimming took 4 bases from V and 7 from J; bases not matched to a gene: 9. CDR3 in DNA: TGTGCCAGCAGCTCTCGGACAGGGGGGTTGGGGACCCAGTACTTC. It yields the protein CASSSRTGGLGTQYF.

A remark on this clonotype: A much larger clonotype is one base distant, so this may be a read error. The rearrangement links TRBV27 to TRBJ2-3, with TRBD2 as a possible D gene (7 bases). Trimming stripped 5 bases from V and 6 bases from J, with 12 bases between. This CDR3 has 13 amino acids. Germline V gene lookup returns CDR1 MNHEY and CDR2 SMNVEV (reference sequence). The CDR3 DNA follows: TGTGCCAGCAGTGGGAGGGGGTGGGATACGCAGTATTTT. It specifies CASSGRGWDTQYF.

This clonotype was seen repeatedly, ten times or more. The genes are TRBV7-2 and TRBJ1-4, with D perhaps matching TRBD1 (6 bases). Germline-derived CDR1 and CDR2 are SGHTA and FQGNSA. CDR3 size: 17 residues. V was trimmed by 5 bases and J by 6 bases, leaving 22 bases between them. The DNA for the CDR3 is TGTGCCAGCAGCCCCCGCCAGGGGCCGGGACGGGATGAAAAACTGTTTTTT. Translated: CASSPRQGPGRDEKLFF.

This clonotype was detected only a few times. V usage is TRBV3-1 and J usage is TRBJ2-1, with a tentative D call TRBD2 (5 bases). CDR1 is LGHDT, CDR2 YNNKEL, per germline (reference sequence). V dropped 0 bases and J dropped 6 bases, with 15 bases sitting between them. The CDR3 length is 16 residues. The CDR3 nucleotides read TGTGCCAGCAGCCAAGATGAGAGCGGAGCGCTCAATGAGCAGTTCTTC. Translating it yields CASSQDESGALNEQFF.

The chain is built from TRBV28 and TRBJ1-6; 7 positions agree with TRBD1. Germline CDR1 and CDR2: MDHEN and SYDVKM. The CDR3 runs 12 residues. Trimming removed 2 bases from V and 17 bases from J; junction bases left unmatched: 6. In DNA form, the CDR3 reads TGTGCCAGCAGTTTAGATCGAGGGACAGTCCACTTT. Protein product: CASSLDRGTVHF. Together with reference TRBV28 and TRBJ1-6, the CDR3 gives the full variable domain: DVKVTQSSRYLVKRTGEKVFLECVQDMDHENMFWYRQDPGLGLRLIYFSYDVKMKEKGDIPEGYSVSREKKERFSLILESASTNQTSMYLCASSLDRGTVHFGNGTRLTVT.

This clonotype has a handful of counts. The rearrangement links TRBV7-9 to TRBJ2-3; the D gene is possibly TRBD2 (6 bases). Deletions cut 7 bases from V and 2 bases from J, with 25 bases between. The germline gives CDR1 SEHNR, CDR2 FQNEAQ (reference sequence). The CDR3 contains 18 residues. The CDR3 reads CASTPRGGIPGDTDTQYF. CDR3 bases: TGTGCCAGCACCCCCCGGGGCGGAATCCCGGGGGACACAGATACGCAGTATTTT.

The chain combines TRBV27 with TRBJ2-1; TRBD2 aligns across 10 bases. Judging by the DNA end, TRBJ2-7 fits better; the J call may be wrong. The CDR3 extends over 14 amino acids. CDR1 and CDR2 (germline): MNHEY, SMNVEV (reference sequence). Written as DNA, the CDR3 is TGTGCCAGCAGTTTTCTAGCGGGAGTTGGCGAGCAGTACTTC. It specifies CASSFLAGVGEQYF.

This clonotype showed up just a few times. V is TRBV29-1 and J is TRBJ1-4; 10 bases are a match to TRBD1. J was trimmed by 3 bases and V by 6 bases; bases with no gene match: 1. CDR1 is SQVTM and CDR2 is ANQGSEA in the germline V gene. This CDR3 spans 13 amino acids. In DNA form, the CDR3 reads TGCAGCGTCGGACAGGGGGCTAATGAAAAACTGTTTTTT. As protein: CSVGQGANEKLFF. The full variable domain, in which reference TRBV29-1 and TRBJ1-4 provide the parts outside the CDR3, is SAVISQKPSRDICQRGTSLTIQCQVDSQVTMMFWYRQQPGQSLTLIATANQGSEATYESGFVIDKFPISRPNLTFSTLTVSNMSPEDSSIYLCSVGQGANEKLFFGSGTQLSVL.

The CDR3 DNA follows: TGCGCCAGCAGCCCCATAAGGACTAGCGGGAGAGCACACGGGGAGCAGTACTTC. Amino acid sequence: CASSPIRTSGRAHGEQYF. This sequence joins TRBV10-2 and TRBJ2-7; 13 positions agree with TRBD2. V was pared by 6 bases and J by 7 bases, with 18 bases of the junction left unmatched. CDR3 size: 18 residues. The V gene's germline CDR1 is WSHSY and CDR2 SAAADI.